This paragraph reports one T cell receptor beta chain. This sample was included in a study of blood T cell repertoires in COVID-19. Study information: Acute and convalescent COVID-19 specimens originated in the United States, Italy and Spain. T cells, B-cell-depleted T cells, or PBMCs supplied cDNA or gDNA.

Seattle-derived patients entered the study during active infection and were followed longitudinally. In the original processing: Estimates of nucleated cell counts were drawn from the amplification of reference gene primers. Libraries were prepared by immunoSEQ multiplex PCR; TCRdb keeps only in-frame clonotypes and omits some of them. The V and J calls and clone size come from that table; D and trimming were worked out from the DNA. Counted here are more than 300,000 clones, almost 90% occurring once; the ten biggest clones make up about 1%. Deletions cut 6 bases from V and 0 bases from J, with 15 bases between. Germline V gene lookup returns CDR1 MNHEY and CDR2 SVGEGT. The CDR3 contains 16 residues.

The clonotype comes from a woman aged 40 to 49 with COVID-19, enrolled during active disease. The specimen was peripheral blood. The chain employs TRBV6-2 or TRBV6-3 and TRBJ1-3; possible D gene TRBD1, 6 bases. CDR3 region: CASSQVQGSSGNTIYF. CDR3 nucleotides: TGTGCCAGCAGCCAGGTCCAGGGGAGCTCTGGAAACACCATATATTTT.